This TCR beta chain was documented in a study of early T cells in non-severe SARS-CoV-2 infection. Study-level information: It was bulk RNA from unsorted whole blood that was sequenced, and the chains were unpaired.

The library protocol tagged individual cDNA molecules with unique molecular identifiers. TCRdb redid the calling of the 5' RACE reads with MiXCR, one entry per CDR3 protein. This table holds tens of thousands of distinct CDR3 sequences, 4.7% found once. Study results and limitations: Reliance on VDJdb matching favored anti-spike CD8 responses; private and CD4 specificities were missed.

This clonotype was observed at least ten times. No antigen is known for it. This clonotype was sampled from an adult who was a healthcare worker with PCR-confirmed SARS-CoV-2 infection or an uninfected control (not recorded which). The specimen was whole blood.

The CDR3 sequence is CASSLAGHLSGANVLTF. Written as DNA, the CDR3 is TGTGCCAGCAGTTTGGCGGGACACCTTTCTGGGGCCAACGTCCTGACTTTC. The chain joins TRBV28 to TRBJ2-6; TRBD1 or TRBD2 may be the D gene (6 bases each). Germline V gene data show CDR1 as MDHEN and CDR2 as SYDVKM. The length of the CDR3 is 17 residues. V was pared by 3 bases and J by 1 base, with 13 bases between.